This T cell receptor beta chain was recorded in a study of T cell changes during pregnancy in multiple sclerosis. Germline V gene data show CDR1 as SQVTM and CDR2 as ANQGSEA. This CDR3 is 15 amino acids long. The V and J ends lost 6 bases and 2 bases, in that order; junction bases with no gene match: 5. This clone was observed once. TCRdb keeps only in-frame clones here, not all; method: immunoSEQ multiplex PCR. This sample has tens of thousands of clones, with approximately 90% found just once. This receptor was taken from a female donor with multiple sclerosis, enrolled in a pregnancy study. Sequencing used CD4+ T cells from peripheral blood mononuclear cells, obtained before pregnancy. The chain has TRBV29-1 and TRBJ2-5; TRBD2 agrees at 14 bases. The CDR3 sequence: CSVGTSGGPQETQYF. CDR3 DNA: TGCAGCGTGGGGACTAGCGGGGGACCACAAGAGACCCAGTACTTC.